The 17 T cell receptor beta chains given below trace back to one sample, sequenced in a study of somatic mutations in cytotoxic T cells in rheumatoid arthritis. TCRdb's copy holds only in-frame clones and misses some; the assay was immunoSEQ multiplex PCR. The sample consists of about 16,000 clones, approximately 84% of them appearing once. The source material was CD8+ T cells sorted from blood. These receptors came from an adult with rheumatoid arthritis.

Only one count was recorded for this clone. This chain connects TRBV7-7 to TRBJ2-5; 8 nucleotides align to TRBD1. This CDR3 spans 15 amino acids. Germline assignment: CDR1 SSHAT and CDR2 FNYEAQ (reference sequence). Losses at the gene ends were 3 bases for V and 1 base for J; bases not matched to a gene: 4. As DNA, the CDR3 is TGTGCCAGCAGCTTGACACAGGGGGGCCAAGAGACCCAGTACTTC. Translation: CASSLTQGGQETQYF.

The chain employs TRBV9 and TRBJ1-2; TRBD1 matches 9 bases. V was clipped by 0 bases and J by 2 bases; unmatched bases: 8. The CDR3 has 17 residues. CDR1 and CDR2 from the germline V gene are SGDLS and YYNGEE. The CDR3 reads CASSVVGGTGRNYGYTF. DNA of the CDR3: TGTGCCAGCAGCGTAGTAGGGGGGACAGGGCGGAACTATGGCTACACCTTC.

This sequence joins TRBV15 and TRBJ1-1; 11 bases align to TRBD1. The CDR3 length is 14 residues. CDR1 and CDR2 from the germline V gene are LNHNV and YYDKDF (reference sequence). Losses at the gene ends were 5 bases for V and 9 bases for J; bases not matched to a gene: 8. The DNA of the CDR3 is TGTGCCACCAGCGTCCGGGACAGGGGGTCAAAAGCTTTCTTT. This translates into CATSVRDRGSKAFF.

This rearrangement joins TRBV19 to TRBJ2-3; 14 bases are a match to TRBD2. The CDR3 length is 20 residues. The V segment lost 6 bases and the J segment 6 bases; nucleotides outside the gene matches: 20. Looked up from germline, CDR1 is LNHDA and CDR2 is SQIVND (reference sequence). The CDR3 protein is CASSRIHSPTTSGGADTQYF. The CDR3 bases are TGTGCCAGTAGCAGAATCCACTCCCCCACGACTAGCGGGGGGGCGGATACGCAGTATTTT.

This clone is medium-sized by share. The chain recombines TRBV27 with TRBJ2-7; the D call may be TRBD1 or TRBD2 (5 bases each). The CDR3 runs 14 residues. CDR1 is MNHEY and CDR2 is SMNVEV in the germline V gene (reference sequence). Trimming stripped 2 bases from V and 8 bases from J, with 16 bases between. In DNA form, the CDR3 reads TGTGCCAGCAGTTTAGGGACGGATAGTAGGAAGCAGTACTTC. Residues: CASSLGTDSRKQYF.

The chain uses TRBV11-2 and TRBJ2-5; D might be TRBD1 or TRBD2, each matching 5 bases. Trimming cost V 6 bases and J 5 bases, with 13 bases left between them. Germline CDR1 is SGHAT and CDR2 is FQNNGV. CDR3 length equals 13 residues. Here the CDR3 reads CASRGPGRETQYF. In DNA, the CDR3 is TGTGCCAGCAGAGGGCCGGGGCGGGAGACCCAGTACTTC.

J is TRBJ2-3 and V is TRBV5-1; 9 positions match TRBD2. V was pared by 5 bases and J by 2 bases, with 9 bases of the junction left unmatched. CDR3 length equals 16 residues. Germline V CDR1 and CDR2: SGHRS, YFSETQ. The CDR3 coding sequence is TGCGCCAGCAGTAATATAGCGGGGGCTGCCACAGATACGCAGTATTTT. This encodes CASSNIAGAATDTQYF.

The genes are TRBV5-4 and TRBJ2-3; D gene ambiguous. Germline CDR1 SGHNT, CDR2 YYREEE (reference sequence). The CDR3 runs 15 residues. Trimming removed 2 bases from V and 4 bases from J, with 14 bases in between. CDR3 coding DNA: TGTGCCAGCAGCTTCTCGGGTTCTGGCTCAGATACGCAGTATTTT. It specifies CASSFSGSGSDTQYF.

The chain employs TRBV19 and TRBJ2-7, with TRBD1 as a possible D gene (5 bases). Germline CDR1 and CDR2: LNHDA and SQIVND (reference sequence). The CDR3 has 15 residues. V lost 3 bases, J lost 6 bases, and 18 bases lay in between. This chain's CDR3 is CASSIRKDSTFEQYF. DNA of the CDR3: TGTGCCAGTAGTATCAGAAAAGACAGTACCTTCGAGCAGTACTTC. Full variable domain (outside the CDR3, taken from reference TRBV19 and TRBJ2-7): DGGITQSPKYLFRKEGQNVTLSCEQNLNHDAMYWYRQDPGQGLRLIYYSQIVNDFQKGDIAEGYSVSREKKESFPLTVTSAQKNPTAFYLCASSIRKDSTFEQYFGPGTRLTVT.

Of note for this clone: An end of the junction does not agree with germline; a read error may underlie this. The gene calls are TRBV5-1 and TRBJ1-2; a weak D match, TRBD1 (5 bases). The germline gives CDR1 SGHRS, CDR2 YFSETQ. CDR3 length equals 15 residues. For the CDR3, the DNA is TGCGCCAGCAGCTTGGAGGCAGGGATTAACTATGGCCACACCTTC. It is translated as CASSLEAGINYGHTF.

CDR3 in amino acids: CASSPGTAYEQYF. The CDR3 region has the DNA TGTGCCAGCAGTCCCGGGACGGCCTACGAGCAGTACTTC. The rearrangement uses TRBV6-5 and TRBJ2-7; D may match TRBD1 or TRBD2 (5 bases each). CDR1 and CDR2 (germline): MNHEY, SVGAGI. This CDR3 has 13 amino acids. V lost 5 bases and J 2 bases, leaving 10 bases between the germline ends.

This clone rates as medium-sized (0.01 to 0.1%). This sample also contains other DNA sequences that code for the same CDR3. The rearrangement links TRBV10-2 to TRBJ2-7; D not resolved. The CDR3 totals 11 residues. CDR1 and CDR2 (germline): WSHSY, SAAADI. V shed 4 bases and J shed 1 base, with 2 bases lying between them. This CDR3 reads CASSVSYEQYF. CDR3 sequence (DNA): TGCGCCAGCAGTGTTTCCTACGAGCAGTACTTC.

The rearrangement links TRBV5-4 to TRBJ2-3, with 7 bases fitting TRBD2. The CDR3 totals 14 residues. The germline V gene encodes CDR1 SGHNT and CDR2 YYREEE (reference sequence). With V trimmed by 0 bases and J by 6 bases, 4 bases remained unmatched. CDR3 protein: CASSLEVGGDTQYF. The CDR3 DNA is TGTGCCAGCAGCTTGGAGGTGGGGGGGGATACGCAGTATTTT. The full variable domain, with the rest looked up from reference TRBV5-4 and TRBJ2-3, is ETGVTQSPTHLIKTRGQQVTLRCSSQSGHNTVSWYQQALGQGPQFIFQYYREEENGRGNFPPRFSGLQFPNYSSELNVNALELDDSALYLCASSLEVGGDTQYFGPGTRLTVL.

The chain combines TRBV28 with TRBJ1-2, with TRBD1 as a possible D gene (6 bases). Trimming cost V 6 bases and J 1 base, with 9 bases left between them. The CDR3 spans 13 residues. Germline V gives CDR1 MDHEN, CDR2 SYDVKM. The CDR3 nucleotides read TGTGCCAGCAGCCGGACAGATAACTATGGCTACACCTTC. Translated, it gives CASSRTDNYGYTF.

The rearrangement joins TRBV9 to TRBJ2-7, with D unclear. V lost 4 bases and J lost 0, with 11 bases in between. CDR1 and CDR2 from the germline V gene are SGDLS and YYNGEE. This CDR3 has 14 amino acids. CDR3 region: CASSRDWGSYEQYF. DNA for the CDR3: TGTGCCAGCAGCCGTGACTGGGGCTCCTACGAGCAGTACTTC.

The V call is TRBV6-5, the J call TRBJ2-1, with 8 nucleotides matching TRBD1. Looked up from germline, CDR1 is MNHEY and CDR2 is SVGAGI. V trimming: 2 bases; J trimming: 6 bases; junction bases outside the gene matches: 9. CDR3 length: 16 residues. The CDR3 DNA reads as TGTGCCAGCAGTTACACCACTTTGACAGGGGTCAATGAGCAGTTCTTC. Protein product: CASSYTTLTGVNEQFF.

This chain links TRBV15 with TRBJ2-7; D is possibly TRBD1 (5 bases). The CDR3 spans 15 residues. V was shortened by 3 bases and J by 4 bases, with 16 bases between the two germline ends. CDR1 is LNHNV and CDR2 is YYDKDF in the germline V gene (reference sequence). CDR3 protein: CATSRGRQSTYEQYF. As DNA, the CDR3 is TGTGCCACCAGCAGGGGTAGACAGTCTACGTACGAGCAGTACTTC.